A single sample gave rise to the 22 T cell receptor beta chains below, sequenced in a study of OX40 agonist ivuxolimab in advanced cancers. Preparation of the library involved the immunoSEQ multiplex PCR assay. TCRdb retrieved this table from immuneACCESS and kept in-frame rearrangements only. Not all clones are present; in checked studies, unresolved V genes account for under half, and no reason is known for the remainder. A total of approximately 80,000 clones appear in this sample, 65% to 90% of them only once. The ten top clones hold less than 0.8% of the sample. Source: CD4+ or CD8+ T cells sorted from blood, taken in a trial of the OX40 agonist ivuxolimab. The receptors derive from an adult with an advanced solid tumor such as melanoma, head and neck, liver or kidney cancer.

The chain recombines TRBV4-2 with TRBJ2-3; possibly TRBD1 for D (8 bases). The CDR3 consists of 16 residues. The germline CDR1 and CDR2 sequences are LGHNA and YNFKEQ. With 4 bases removed from V and 5 bases from J, the gap between germline ends came to 19 bases. In DNA, the CDR3 is TGTGCCAGCAGCCGGGGAGGGCAGGGGGCCAAAGATACGCAGTATTTT. Translation: CASSRGGQGAKDTQYF.

The rearrangement links TRBV19 to TRBJ1-1; D gene unclear. V was cut by 7 bases and J by 8 bases, with 14 bases left in between. Looked up from germline, CDR1 is LNHDA and CDR2 is SQIVND (reference sequence). The CDR3 length is 12 residues. The CDR3 sequence: CASKLTGSEAFF. The DNA of the CDR3 is TGTGCCAGTAAGCTTACCGGGAGCGAAGCTTTCTTT.

This chain connects TRBV11-2 to TRBJ2-3, with 8 bases fitting TRBD2. Germline assignment: CDR1 SGHAT and CDR2 FQNNGV. The CDR3 spans 16 residues. V shed 3 bases, J shed 6 bases, and the junction held 11 bases outside the gene matches. The CDR3 loop reads CASSFPGLGAIDTQYF. For the CDR3, the DNA is TGTGCCAGCAGCTTTCCGGGACTAGGAGCCATCGATACGCAGTATTTT.

The chain recombines TRBV19 with TRBJ1-1, with no clear D. Trimming shortened V by 1 base and J by 5 bases, and 11 bases separated the two germline ends. CDR1 and CDR2 from the germline V gene are LNHDA and SQIVND (reference sequence). This CDR3 is 14 amino acids long. As DNA, the CDR3 is TGTGCCAGTAGTATAGCCCCTCGGGAGACTGAAGCTTTCTTT. This codes for CASSIAPRETEAFF.

The rearrangement joins TRBV18 to TRBJ2-1; D is uncertain. Germline V lookup: CDR1 KGHSH, CDR2 LQKENI. The CDR3 length is 16 residues. The germline V and J ends were trimmed by 8 bases and 0 bases, with 17 bases remaining between them. The CDR3: CASTIRAEGSYNEQFF. The CDR3 region has the DNA TGTGCCAGCACCATCCGGGCTGAAGGCTCCTACAATGAGCAGTTCTTC.

The rearrangement links TRBV12-5 to TRBJ2-7, with a weak D call TRBD1 (6 bases). The V end lost 2 bases, the J end lost 5 bases, and 10 bases lay between the germline ends. Germline CDR1 is LGHNT and CDR2 is FRNRAP. The CDR3 length is 13 residues. The CDR3 DNA sequence: TGTGCTAGTGGTTTGACAGGGACCCACGAGCAGTACTTC. Protein: CASGLTGTHEQYF.

The CDR3 coding sequence is TGTGCCAGTAGTATAGATCTGCAGGGTAGTAGTCCGGAAGAAAAACTGTTTTTT. Protein sequence: CASSIDLQGSSPEEKLFF. The chain uses TRBV19 and TRBJ1-4, with a possible D match to TRBD1 (5 bases). The ends were cut back, 0 bases at V and 8 bases at J, with 22 bases in the middle. Germline V gene sequence: CDR1 LNHDA, CDR2 SQIVND (reference sequence). This CDR3 is built from 18 residues.

V is TRBV7-3 and J is TRBJ2-3; D uncertain. Trimming removed 2 bases from V and 5 bases from J, with 14 bases in between. Germline CDR1 and CDR2: SGHTA and FQGTGA. The CDR3 extends over 15 amino acids. The DNA for the CDR3 is TGTGCCAGCAGCTTAGGTTTAAGGGCTGAAGATACGCAGTATTTT. Protein sequence: CASSLGLRAEDTQYF. Based on the CDR3 plus reference TRBV7-3 and TRBJ2-3, the full variable domain is GAGVSQTPSNKVTEKGKYVELRCDPISGHTALYWYRQSLGQGPEFLIYFQGTGAADDSGLPNDRFFAVRPEGSVSTLKIQRTERGDSAVYLCASSLGLRAEDTQYFGPGTRLTVL.

This clone was seen just once. This chain joins TRBV29-1 and TRBJ2-2; D is unresolved. The V gene lost 3 bases and the J gene lost 6 bases, with 5 bases spanning the gap. Germline CDR1 SQVTM, CDR2 ANQGSEA. The CDR3 length is 11 residues. This CDR3 reads CSVDRSGELFF. In nucleotides, the CDR3 is TGCAGCGTTGACCGCTCCGGGGAGCTGTTTTTT.

The chain has TRBV7-2 and TRBJ1-2, with D perhaps TRBD1 (5 bases). In germline, CDR1 is SGHTA, CDR2 FQGNSA. V was shortened by 1 base and J by 4 bases, with 10 bases between the two germline ends. The CDR3 covers 14 residues. The CDR3 nucleotides are TGTGCCAGCAGCTTAGGGCAGGGACTCTATGGCTACACCTTC. This codes for CASSLGQGLYGYTF.

The chain joins TRBV27 to TRBJ2-7, with a weak D call TRBD1 (5 bases). CDR3 length: 13 amino acids. The germline V and J ends were trimmed by 2 bases and 2 bases, with 7 bases remaining between them. CDR1 is MNHEY and CDR2 is SMNVEV in the germline V gene (reference sequence). As DNA, the CDR3 is TGTGCCAGCAGTTTAGGGGCAGCCTACGAGCAGTACTTC. Encoded protein: CASSLGAAYEQYF.

On this clone itself: One end of the junction is discordant with germline, which a read error may explain. The sample holds other DNA sequences that translate to the same CDR3. The CDR3 bases are TGCGCCAGCAGCCAAGGGCCCGAGACCAATCAGCCCCAACATTTT. Translating it yields CASSQGPETNQPQHF. The chain joins TRBV4-3 to TRBJ1-5; no firm D call. Germline V gene lookup returns CDR1 LGHNA and CDR2 YSLEER. CDR3 size: 15 residues.

The chain carries TRBV9 and TRBJ2-6; D is ambiguous. Trimming shortened V by 3 bases and J by 3 bases, and 10 bases separated the two germline ends. Per the germline V gene, CDR1 is SGDLS and CDR2 is YYNGEE. The CDR3 runs 15 residues. Here the CDR3 DNA reads TGTGCCAGCAGCGCTTTTACTCGTGGGGCCAACGTCCTGACTTTC. Translating gives CASSAFTRGANVLTF.

This clone turned up a few times. The chain employs TRBV6-5 and TRBJ2-5, with 8 bases matching TRBD2. V shed 6 bases, J shed 4 bases, and the junction held 4 bases outside the gene matches. CDR1 is MNHEY, CDR2 SVGAGI, per germline. This CDR3 has 13 amino acids. The DNA for the CDR3 is TGTGCCAGCAGCGTCGGGGGGGTAGAGACCCAGTACTTC. Translation gives CASSVGGVETQYF.

The chain is built from TRBV7-3 and TRBJ2-1; 10 positions agree with TRBD1. Germline assignment: CDR1 SGHTA and CDR2 FQGTGA. The V and J ends lost 4 bases and 7 bases, in that order; junction bases with no gene match: 4. This CDR3 contains 14 residues. The CDR3 is CASSYQGQGNEQFF. The CDR3 region has the DNA TGTGCCAGCAGCTATCAGGGACAGGGGAATGAGCAGTTCTTC.

This chain's CDR3 is CARRRTPVSSYNEQFF. The CDR3 coding sequence is TGTGCCAGAAGACGGACTCCCGTGAGCTCCTACAATGAGCAGTTCTTC. The chain joins TRBV5-3 to TRBJ2-1, with D perhaps matching TRBD2 (5 bases). TRBV5-3 is flagged as an ORF with uncertain function. Trimming cost V 5 bases and J 0 bases, with 15 bases left between them. There are 16 residues in the CDR3.

V is TRBV25-1 and J is TRBJ1-4, with a possible D match to TRBD1 (6 bases). V lost 7 bases to trimming and J lost 3 bases, with 15 bases between them. This CDR3 spans 15 amino acids. CDR1 and CDR2 from the germline V gene are MGHDK and SYGVNS. DNA of the CDR3: TGTGCCAGCACCCCCGGGGGGGCGGCTAATGAAAAACTGTTTTTT. Translating gives CASTPGGAANEKLFF.

This chain joins TRBV2 and TRBJ2-6; 10 bases fit TRBD1. The CDR3 is 14 residues long. Germline V gene lookup returns CDR1 SNHLY and CDR2 FYNNEI. V lost 4 bases to trimming and J lost 8 bases; unmatched junction nucleotides: 2. The CDR3 sequence: CASSGTGGTNVLTF. CDR3 coding DNA: TGTGCCAGCAGTGGGACAGGGGGTACCAACGTCCTGACTTTC.

This clone has just one count. The rearrangement links TRBV5-1 to TRBJ2-1, with TRBD2 matching over 9 bases. Germline CDR1 reads SGHRS; CDR2 reads YFSETQ. The junction had 5 bases not matched to a gene; V was cut back by 5 bases and J by 2 bases. The CDR3 has 15 amino acids. CDR3 region: CASSSGTSPYNEQFF. In DNA, the CDR3 is TGCGCCAGCAGTTCCGGGACTAGCCCCTACAATGAGCAGTTCTTC.

The table lists this clone with a few counts. The rearrangement links TRBV2 to TRBJ2-3; 14 bases map to TRBD2. Germline loops: CDR1 SNHLY, CDR2 FYNNEI. With V trimmed by 7 bases and J by 10 bases, 7 bases remained unmatched. The CDR3 has 14 residues. The CDR3 sequence: CASNPGTSGGPQYF. The CDR3 DNA follows: TGTGCCAGCAATCCTGGGACTAGCGGGGGCCCGCAGTATTTT.

V is TRBV6-1 and J is TRBJ1-2; D not resolved. Germline loops: CDR1 MNHNS, CDR2 SASEGT. The CDR3 sequence is 15 residues long. V shed 7 bases and J shed 4 bases, with 19 bases lying between them. The CDR3 DNA reads as TGTGCCAGCAATTGGTCCGGAAGGGAACCCTATGGCTACACCTTC. Amino acids: CASNWSGREPYGYTF.

This chain connects TRBV13 to TRBJ2-2; TRBD2 aligns across 10 bases. The germline gives CDR1 PRHDT, CDR2 FYEKMQ (reference sequence). The CDR3 loop spans 14 amino acids. The CDR3 here is CGVTQRGGAGELFF. Written as DNA, the CDR3 is TGTGGGGTTACCCAGCGGGGGGGCGCCGGGGAGCTGTTTTTT.